This T cell receptor beta chain was sequenced in a study of tumor and adjacent non-tumor tissue in lung cancer. The template was RNA from unsorted bulk tissue. More than 3 cm separated this lung sample from the edge of the tumor. Germline V lookup: CDR1 ENHRY, CDR2 SYGVKD. V shed 7 bases and J shed 7 bases, with 16 bases lying between them. The length of the CDR3 is 13 residues. The library came from three nested PCR rounds adapted from ARM-PCR protocols. TCRdb ran MiXCR on the multiplex PCR reads and lists one entry per CDR3 protein. The sample carries about 75,000 distinct CDR3 sequences, about two thirds recorded once.

The gene calls are TRBV10-3 and TRBJ1-2, with D tentatively TRBD1 (5 bases). The material sequenced was distant non-tumor lung tissue. The clonotype was recovered from a woman in her 50s with non-small cell lung cancer. In DNA, the CDR3 is TGTGCCATCAATCCTAAAGCTAGGGGTGGCTACACCTTC. As protein: CAINPKARGGYTF.